This passage covers 17 T cell receptor beta chains from one sample sequenced in a study of PD-1 blockade in classical Hodgkin lymphoma. Time point reported: cycle 4 day 1 (C4D1), after more than 5 weeks of nivolumab. With no exception, relapse followed autologous stem cell transplantation in all patients, and brentuximab vedotin exposure varied. Profiling relied on immunoSEQ multiplex PCR, and the TCRdb table lists in-frame clones only, not all of them. The repertoire holds roughly 94,000 clones, with about 93% as singletons. The sample was peripheral blood mononuclear cells (PBMCs), taken before the fourth cycle of nivolumab. These receptors came from a human donor with classical Hodgkin lymphoma.

This clone was picked up a small number of times. The V and J genes are TRBV9 and TRBJ2-1; 8 bases align to TRBD1. CDR1 SGDLS and CDR2 YYNGEE come from the germline V gene. V gave up 4 bases and J gave up 6 bases; unmatched junction bases: 9. This CDR3 has 15 amino acids. DNA of the CDR3: TGTGCCAGCAGCTCATACTTTACAGGGGGCAATGAGCAGTTCTTC. Its translation: CASSSYFTGGNEQFF.

This sequence joins TRBV19 and TRBJ2-5; no clear D. With 3 bases removed from V and 5 bases from J, the gap between germline ends came to 13 bases. The CDR3 consists of 14 residues. Per germline, CDR1 LNHDA and CDR2 SQIVND (reference sequence). The CDR3, as DNA: TGTGCCAGTAGTATTGGTCTAATGCTGGAGACCCAGTACTTC. Protein sequence: CASSIGLMLETQYF.

The count of this clone is one. The CDR3 spells CASSFQAGASGSTKYYEQYF. In DNA, the CDR3 is TGTGCCAGCAGTTTCCAGGCGGGAGCTAGCGGGTCTACCAAGTACTACGAGCAGTACTTC. This chain uses TRBV28 with TRBJ2-7; TRBD2 matches 8 bases. This CDR3 is built from 20 residues. Trimming removed 3 bases from V and 3 bases from J; junction bases left unmatched: 22. The germline V gene encodes CDR1 MDHEN and CDR2 SYDVKM.

The rearrangement joins TRBV19 to TRBJ2-4; no reliable D call. Germline CDR1 reads LNHDA; CDR2 reads SQIVND (reference sequence). CDR3 length: 11 amino acids. The V end lost 6 bases, the J end lost 4 bases, and 4 bases lay between the germline ends. CDR3 sequence reads: CASRLKNIQYF. Here the CDR3 DNA reads TGTGCCAGTAGATTAAAAAACATTCAGTACTTC.

This clone was seen only once. The J gene is TRBJ2-3, the V gene TRBV5-1; D possibly corresponds to TRBD1 (5 bases). This CDR3 has 14 residues. The germline CDR1 and CDR2 sequences are SGHRS and YFSETQ. V lost 0 bases and J lost 4, with 9 bases in between. CDR3 sequence: CASSLVTGPDTQYF. Here the CDR3 DNA reads TGCGCCAGCAGCTTGGTAACAGGTCCAGATACGCAGTATTTT. Based on the CDR3 plus reference TRBV5-1 and TRBJ2-3, the full variable domain is KAGVTQTPRYLIKTRGQQVTLSCSPISGHRSVSWYQQTPGQGLQFLFEYFSETQRNKGNFPGRFSGRQFSNSRSEMNVSTLELGDSALYLCASSLVTGPDTQYFGPGTRLTVL.

The gene calls are TRBV29-1 and TRBJ2-5, with TRBD2 matching 13 bases. The end of the DNA aligns better with TRBJ2-7, so the J call may be wrong. The CDR3 sequence is 15 residues long. From germline, CDR1 is SQVTM and CDR2 ANQGSEA. In DNA form, the CDR3 reads TGCAGCGTTGAAGGGACTAGCGGGAGCTCCTACGAGCAGTACTTC. It codes for CSVEGTSGSSYEQYF.

V is TRBV5-4 and J is TRBJ2-5; tentatively, D is TRBD1 (6 bases). This CDR3 is 16 amino acids long. Trimming stripped 4 bases from V and 7 bases from J, with 23 bases between. Germline assignment: CDR1 SGHNT and CDR2 YYREEE (reference sequence). CDR3 DNA: TGTGCCAGCAGCCAGGGACACGGGTCGTGGGGATGGACCCAGTACTTC. Protein product: CASSQGHGSWGWTQYF.

This clone was counted once. CDR3 in amino acids: CASSFRNSNSGNTIYF. The CDR3 coding sequence is TGTGCCAGCAGCTTCCGTAACAGCAACTCTGGAAACACCATATATTTT. The gene calls are TRBV7-2 and TRBJ1-3; D remains ambiguous. Germline V CDR1 and CDR2: SGHTA, FQGNSA. V was cut by 3 bases and J by 0 bases, with 12 bases left in between. The CDR3 consists of 16 residues.

J is TRBJ2-1 and V is TRBV6-5, with D possibly being TRBD1 or TRBD2 (5 bases each). V shed 0 bases and J shed 1 base, with 7 bases lying between them. Per the germline V gene, CDR1 is MNHEY and CDR2 is SVGAGI. The CDR3 sequence is 15 residues long. The CDR3 DNA sequence: TGTGCCAGCAGTTACTCAGGGGAGTCCTACAATGAGCAGTTCTTC. Translating gives CASSYSGESYNEQFF.

The V call is TRBV23-1, the J call TRBJ2-7; 7 nucleotides align to TRBD2. TRBV23-1 is an ORF for which the function is uncertain. V shed 4 bases, J shed 6 bases, and the junction held 21 bases outside the gene matches. The CDR3 length is 18 residues. DNA of the CDR3: TGCGCCAGCAGTCCGGGGGGAGATCGGGTAACTAGCTGGAGCGAGCAGTACTTC. Its protein product is CASSPGGDRVTSWSEQYF.

This clone was detected only a few times. V and J are TRBV15 and TRBJ1-1, with 7 bases aligning to TRBD1. CDR1 LNHNV and CDR2 YYDKDF come from the germline V gene (reference sequence). V gave up 4 bases and J gave up 3 bases; unmatched junction bases: 8. CDR3 length: 15 residues. Here the CDR3 reads CATSKGGSWDTEAFF. The CDR3 DNA sequence: TGTGCCACCAGCAAAGGGGGCAGTTGGGACACTGAAGCTTTCTTT.

This chain joins TRBV9 and TRBJ2-3, with unresolved D. Trimming removed 2 bases from V and 0 bases from J, with 10 bases in between. Germline CDR1 reads SGDLS; CDR2 reads YYNGEE. This CDR3 has 15 residues. CDR3 residues: CASSVRFASTDTQYF. CDR3 coding DNA: TGTGCCAGCAGCGTGAGATTCGCTAGCACAGATACGCAGTATTTT.

The chain is built from TRBV27 and TRBJ2-1, with 8 bases aligning to TRBD2. The J segment lost 4 bases and the V segment lost 6 bases, leaving 5 bases of the junction unmatched. Germline CDR1 is MNHEY and CDR2 is SMNVEV (reference sequence). CDR3 length: 14 amino acids. The CDR3 DNA follows: TGTGCCAGCAGCAGCGGGAGAGAATACAATGAGCAGTTCTTC. This encodes CASSSGREYNEQFF.

The chain uses TRBV4-1 and TRBJ1-4; 9 bases fit TRBD1. Germline trimming cut 5 bases from V and 8 bases from J; bases unmatched to any gene: 12. The CDR3 covers 16 residues. Germline V gene lookup returns CDR1 MGHRA and CDR2 YSYEKL. In DNA, the CDR3 is TGCGCCAGCAGCTCGACCAACGGGGACAGGGTCGAAAAACTGTTTTTT. Translation: CASSSTNGDRVEKLFF.

The rearrangement links TRBV6-6 to TRBJ2-1; 8 nucleotides align to TRBD2. Trimming at V came to 7 bases and at J to 9 bases, leaving 5 bases not matched to a gene. This CDR3 region has 12 residues. Per the germline V gene, CDR1 is MNHNY and CDR2 is SVGAGI (reference sequence). DNA of the CDR3: TGTGCCAGCACCATAGCGGGAACTGAGCAGTTCTTC. It translates to CASTIAGTEQFF.

The CDR3 sequence: CSVEPGLANNEQFF. The CDR3 bases are TGCAGCGTCGAACCGGGACTAGCGAACAATGAGCAGTTCTTC. The chain is built from TRBV29-1 and TRBJ2-1; 10 bases align to TRBD2. V gave up 6 bases and J gave up 5 bases; unmatched junction bases: 7. CDR1 is SQVTM, CDR2 ANQGSEA, per germline. The CDR3 sequence is 14 residues long.

The gene calls are TRBV6-5 and TRBJ1-2; D remains unclear. Germline V gene sequence: CDR1 MNHEY, CDR2 SVGAGI. This CDR3 is 14 amino acids long. The germline V and J ends were trimmed by 6 bases and 6 bases, with 17 bases remaining between them. The CDR3 sequence: CASRALPASHGYTF. DNA of the CDR3: TGTGCCAGCAGAGCCCTTCCTGCTAGCCATGGCTACACCTTC.